This passage covers 14 T cell receptor beta chains from one sample sequenced in a study of blood T cell repertoires in COVID-19. Produced via immunoSEQ multiplex PCR; TCRdb's table is partial and in-frame only. The repertoire holds approximately 250,000 clones, with approximately 87% as singletons. The specimen sequenced was peripheral blood. The receptors derive from a human donor in a cohort sampled during active COVID-19.

The chain couples TRBV18 to TRBJ2-1; TRBD1 agrees at 9 bases. The J segment lost 8 bases and the V segment lost 3 bases, leaving 8 bases of the junction unmatched. This CDR3 is built from 15 residues. Per the germline V gene, CDR1 is KGHSH and CDR2 is LQKENI. The CDR3 spells CASSPRTGGRDEQFF. As DNA, the CDR3 is TGTGCCAGCTCACCTCGTACAGGGGGCCGTGATGAGCAGTTCTTC.

The rearrangement uses TRBV27 and TRBJ1-2, with D possibly being TRBD1 (6 bases). V gave up 5 bases and J gave up 6 bases, with 22 bases separating them. From germline, CDR1 is MNHEY and CDR2 SMNVEV (reference sequence). CDR3 size: 16 residues. The CDR3 is CASSTERVQGRNGYTF. As DNA, the CDR3 is TGTGCCAGCAGTACCGAACGAGTCCAGGGGCGTAATGGCTACACCTTC.

This clone was observed a few times. The rearrangement joins TRBV19 to TRBJ1-3; tentatively, D is TRBD1 (6 bases). Trimming pared 4 bases from V and 1 base from J, leaving 11 bases between. The CDR3 has 15 amino acids. Germline CDR1 and CDR2: LNHDA and SQIVND (reference sequence). The CDR3 bases are TGTGCCAGTAGTACTACAGGGTCATCTGGAAACACCATATATTTT. This sequence encodes CASSTTGSSGNTIYF.

The rearrangement links TRBV28 to TRBJ1-4, with 9 bases fitting TRBD1. The CDR3 extends over 17 amino acids. Looked up from germline, CDR1 is MDHEN and CDR2 is SYDVKM. V dropped 2 bases and J dropped 7; count of bases not matched to a gene: 11. CDR3: CASSLTIGTGWGEKLFF. The CDR3 DNA is TGTGCCAGCAGTTTAACCATCGGGACAGGGTGGGGTGAAAAACTGTTTTTT.

The gene calls are TRBV5-4 and TRBJ2-1; tentatively, D is TRBD1 (6 bases). V was trimmed by 4 bases and J by 10 bases, leaving 9 bases between them. CDR1 is SGHNT, CDR2 YYREEE, per germline (reference sequence). The CDR3 sequence is 11 residues long. CDR3 in DNA: TGTGCCAGCAGCCAGGGGATCGAGCAGTTCTTC. It codes for CASSQGIEQFF. Complete variable domain (other parts from reference TRBV5-4 and TRBJ2-1): ETGVTQSPTHLIKTRGQQVTLRCSSQSGHNTVSWYQQALGQGPQFIFQYYREEENGRGNFPPRFSGLQFPNYSSELNVNALELDDSALYLCASSQGIEQFFGPGTRLTVL.

V usage is TRBV6-1 and J usage is TRBJ1-5; D unclear. The CDR3 loop spans 14 amino acids. V lost 1 base and J 4 bases, leaving 8 bases between the germline ends. CDR1 and CDR2 (germline): MNHNS, SASEGT. In DNA form, the CDR3 reads TGTGCCAGCAGTGAAGTGGCAGTTAATCAGCCCCAGCATTTT. Protein: CASSEVAVNQPQHF.

The CDR3 region is CAGELAGNEQFF. The DNA of the CDR3 is TGTGCCGGGGAGCTAGCGGGGAATGAGCAGTTCTTC. V usage is TRBV7-9 and J usage is TRBJ2-1, with TRBD2 identical over 9 bases. CDR1 and CDR2 (germline): SEHNR, FQNEAQ (reference sequence). J was trimmed by 7 bases and V by 11 bases; bases with no gene match: 6. The CDR3 consists of 12 residues. Full variable domain (missing parts from reference TRBV7-9 and TRBJ2-1): DTGVSQNPRHKITKRGQNVTFRCDPISEHNRLYWYRQTLGQGPEFLTYFQNEAQLEKSRLLSDRFSAERPKGSFSTLEIQRTEQGDSAMYLCAGELAGNEQFFGPGTRLTVL.

The chain combines TRBV19 with TRBJ1-3; D possibly corresponds to TRBD1 (5 bases). Deletions cut 7 bases from V and 0 bases from J, with 16 bases between. The CDR3 loop spans 16 amino acids. The germline V gene encodes CDR1 LNHDA and CDR2 SQIVND (reference sequence). Here the CDR3 DNA reads TGTGCCAGTACTGGGGCCAGGACCCACTCTGGAAACACCATATATTTT. This gives the protein CASTGARTHSGNTIYF.

The J gene is TRBJ2-7, the V gene TRBV27, with 7 positions matching TRBD1. The germline V gene has CDR1 MNHEY and CDR2 SMNVEV (reference sequence). Trimming at V came to 4 bases and at J to 2 bases, leaving 5 bases not matched to a gene. The CDR3 sequence is 14 residues long. CDR3 nucleotide sequence: TGTGCCAGCAGTTCAACAGGGGAAACCTACGAGCAGTACTTC. Translated, it gives CASSSTGETYEQYF.

The rearrangement links TRBV7-8 to TRBJ2-3; 10 positions agree with TRBD2. There are 18 residues in the CDR3. The V segment lost 5 bases and the J segment 0 bases; nucleotides outside the gene matches: 11. The germline V gene encodes CDR1 SGHVS and CDR2 FQNEAQ. Here the CDR3 reads CASSLLTSGIPSTDTQYF. Written as DNA, the CDR3 is TGTGCCAGCAGCCTACTTACTAGCGGGATCCCTAGCACAGATACGCAGTATTTT.

The rearrangement joins TRBV5-1 to TRBJ2-3; 10 bases are a match to TRBD2. J was trimmed by 0 bases and V by 0 bases; bases with no gene match: 7. This CDR3 has 18 amino acids. Germline V CDR1 and CDR2: SGHRS, YFSETQ. The CDR3 spells CASSLVLAGATSTDTQYF. In DNA form, the CDR3 reads TGCGCCAGCAGCTTGGTTCTAGCGGGGGCGACTAGCACAGATACGCAGTATTTT.

The rearrangement uses TRBV27 and TRBJ2-1, with D possibly being TRBD2 (6 bases). Per germline, CDR1 MNHEY and CDR2 SMNVEV (reference sequence). The V gene lost 9 bases and the J gene lost 4 bases, with 25 bases spanning the gap. The CDR3 is 17 residues long. CDR3 in amino acids: CASRRRGLGGDYNEQFF. CDR3 nucleotide sequence: TGTGCCAGTCGAAGGCGGGGATTGGGGGGAGATTACAATGAGCAGTTCTTC.

The count of this clone is one. Here the CDR3 reads CASTNDSRRADTQYF. Written as DNA, the CDR3 is TGTGCCAGCACCAATGATTCTAGGCGCGCAGATACGCAGTATTTT. V is TRBV6-1 and J is TRBJ2-3; D gene uncertain. This CDR3 has 15 amino acids. Trimming shortened V by 7 bases and J by 4 bases, and 18 bases separated the two germline ends. Germline loops: CDR1 MNHNS, CDR2 SASEGT.

This chain uses TRBV7-2 with TRBJ2-5; 7 positions agree with TRBD1. The ends lost 6 bases at V and 5 bases at J; junction bases unmatched: 6. The CDR3 extends over 13 amino acids. Germline V gene data show CDR1 as SGHTA and CDR2 as FQGNSA. CDR3 DNA: TGTGCCAGCAGGTCGGACAGGTGGGAGACCCAGTACTTC. Its translation is CASRSDRWETQYF.